This note documents a single T cell receptor (beta chain) sequence. Its antigen is not yet known. The input lacks base qualities; no much larger clone sits a single base away. Preparation of the library involved the immunoSEQ multiplex PCR assay. A mixture of 60 forward primers for TCR Vbeta segments and 13 reverse primers for TCR Jbeta segments was used in the multiplex PCR. The CDR3 region of rearranged TCR beta genes was amplified from genomic DNA with a multiplex PCR assay. The Illumina HiSeq System was used to sequence the amplified TCR beta libraries as 87-base-pair reads. Concerning the study's data processing: A later analysis tallied 75 million to 85 million unique TCR beta chains across the 550 to 850 repertoires, and roughly 11 million of those chains were shared by two or more donors. A nearest-neighbor algorithm error-corrected the raw reads and collapsed the reads into unique sequences, merging closely related sequences to remove PCR and sequencing errors. To assign V, D and J gene segments, CDR3 sequences were aligned to IMGT reference sequences. Each retained sequence needed at least a six-nucleotide match to both a V gene segment and a J gene segment. Rearrangements were classified as productive when the CDR3 lacked stop codons and remained in frame with V and J, and all other rearrangements were classified as non-productive. CDR3 was defined according to IMGT convention as the region running from the second conserved V-encoded cysteine to the conserved J-encoded phenylalanine. The earlier analysis of fewer than 750 of the donors excluded sequences that lacked an unambiguous match to a single V gene segment. In an earlier analysis of several hundred of the donors, V segments were called functional above 56.7% productive rearrangements and were called segregating when the between-donor standard deviation exceeded 5%. A statistical classification framework was developed to diagnose cytomegalovirus status using the catalog of TCR beta chain sequences. A later analysis assigned V and J genes by comparing TCR nucleotide sequences with IMGT/GENE-DB human TR gene sequences. In a later analysis, CDR3 sequences and most-parsimonious VDJ recombination scenarios were assigned using the TCRdist pipeline. In a later analysis, each TCR beta chain was defined by its CDR3 amino acid sequence together with its V-gene family, and reads lacking a unique V-gene family were excluded. A later analysis removed several hundred highly shared, low-generation-probability nucleotide sequences to deal with suspected cross-contamination and a sequencing artifact. For each public chain, a later analysis derived a clonal expansion index from normalized ranks of inferred template counts within each repertoire. Generation probabilities in a later analysis came from a VDJ recombination model fitted to out-of-frame rearrangements, and those results were checked against IGoR. In a later analysis, TCR-TCR, TCR-HLA and TCR-CMV co-occurrence was scored with hypergeometric tests, and a repertoire-size bias correction was applied to TCR pairs. A later analysis estimated false discovery rates by permuting HLA or CMV assignments 20 times. In a later analysis, co-occurring TCRs were grouped using DBSCAN, and TCRdist sequence similarity was added for clustering within HLA-allele-positive subsets. Co-occurrence clustering excluded repertoires with fewer than 30,000 or more than 120,000 public chains, plus five with anomalous nucleotide sharing. TCRdb carries this immuneACCESS record with in-frame sequences only. Its versions omit some clonotypes, under half of them owing to an unresolved V gene in the studies checked, with the rest unexplained. That table is the source of V, J and clone size, and D and trimming were worked out from the DNA. The sample profile shows roughly 120,000 clones; around 80% of them were found once. Approximately 1% of the sample is held by the ten biggest clonotypes.

The cohort was made up of roughly 670 healthy bone marrow donors. At the time of sampling, all cohort members were nominally healthy, though unrecorded immune exposures were likely present. CMV serostatus was positive for 250 to 300 and negative for about 55% of the roughly 670 cohort members, and was not recorded for this donor. Each donor provided a peripheral blood sample, and peripheral blood mononuclear cells were used for TCR beta sequencing. The Qiagen DNeasy Blood Extraction Kit was used to extract genomic DNA from the blood cell samples. This sample is part of a study of cytomegalovirus exposure and HLA in healthy donors listed by TCRdb under 2017. About the study as a whole: An earlier analysis of approximately 640 of the donors reported 250 to 300 Gb of sequence data and 100 million to 140 million unique TCR beta sequences from about 200 million T cells. In a later analysis, previously published TCR beta repertoires from 500 to 750 donors were re-analyzed and high-resolution HLA genotyping was added so that TCR occurrence patterns could be studied. To predict cytomegalovirus infection status, the study combined high-throughput TCR immunosequencing, statistical association of individual TCRs with disease status, and machine learning. Besides the first cohort of around 700 subjects, a separate validation cohort made up of roughly 120 different subjects was used. Donor age, sex, ethnicity and CMV serostatus were collected together with the repertoire data. An early release that covered 500 to 800 HLA-typed donors contained about 300 gigabases of sequencing data and tens of millions of unique TCR sequences. The later analysis used no new phenotypic data to find candidate immune exposures, relying instead on TCR beta sequences and their occurrence across donors. Every discovery cohort repertoire had been produced on one sequencing platform. Genome-wide SNP genotypes for about 60% of the 666 donors were used in a later genetic analysis, which treated that subset as a discovery cohort. HLA typing included class I and class II loci at four-digit resolution. The study aimed to test whether signatures of past pathogen exposure could be identified by cataloging public T cell receptors. Using immunosequencing, the study profiled T cell repertoires from approximately 700 subjects and related those repertoires to cytomegalovirus serostatus. Among around 400 genotyped donors of the cohort, an average of approximately 240,000 unique TCR beta nucleotide sequences were sequenced per donor, roughly 20% of them non-productive. To decide whether each TCR beta V gene segment behaved as functional or pseudogenic, an earlier analysis of some 540 of the donors relied on high-throughput TCR beta sequencing. Typing coverage varied by locus: about 620-640 donors for A, B, C, DRB1 and DQB1; more than 500 for DQA1; approximately 570 for DPA1; roughly 470 for DPB1. Of the roughly 400 genotyped donors, approximately 80% were placed in the genetic ancestry cluster associated with self-reported Caucasian donors. Roughly five DR-DQ haplotypes were handled as single units for association and clustering because linkage in the cohort was strong.

Overall study outcomes, separate from this receptor: A later analysis found that HLA-associated TCR beta chains were more clonally expanded and had lower generation probabilities than equally common non-associated chains. The cohort was sequenced for TCR beta chains only, and without alpha or paired-chain data the features that could be detected were limited. Because HLA typing was missing for some donors at each locus, association tests included only the typed subset. Because the 87-base-pair reads could not distinguish some IMGT-functional V segments, including TRBV6-2 and TRBV6-3, those segments were excluded. A further reported finding was that TCR beta sequences accurately predicted the HLA-A and HLA-B alleles for most subjects in the first cohort. Correlated functional status among segregating V segments might be attributable to linkage disequilibrium, but an unknown experimental factor could not be ruled out. A later genetic analysis reported fewer N-insertions in productive TCRs among donors in an Asian-associated ancestry cluster than the approximately 700-donor mean. According to a later analysis, most CMV-associated TCR beta chains appeared to be HLA-restricted, and the HLA associations seemed to be driven largely by CMV exposure. A group of highly shared sequence variants was considered likely to be a technical artifact of the sequencing pipeline. Immune exposure information for the cohort was limited to CMV serostatus. Presence/absence analyses assumed roughly uniform sequencing depth across donors, an assumption that may not hold. Assigning TCR associations to individual alleles was difficult when HLA alleles, especially DR and DQ, strongly co-occurred. The authors suggested that the approach could potentially be extended to other disease states and immunological phenotypes. Because counts were too low, 15 or so rarely observed V segments, including chromosome 9 orphons, were excluded from the earlier analysis of 587 of the donors. A later analysis associated 15,000 to 20,000 TCR beta sequences with specific HLA alleles at a false discovery rate of 0.05. A later genetic analysis associated a missense DCLRE1C variant with V-gene and J-gene trimming of TCR beta chains, and an independent cohort replicated the association. In a later analysis, TCR association rates were found to vary across HLA loci, with the most associated TCRs seen for DRB1 alleles and the fewest for HLA-C alleles. In a later analysis, several top co-occurrence clusters were reported to appear linked to parvovirus B19, influenza, CMV and Epstein-Barr virus. A total of 150 to 200 TCR beta chains were listed by the study as associated with cytomegalovirus. In both the original and validation cohorts, the classifier was reported to diagnose cytomegalovirus status with high specificity and sensitivity. A few of the identified cytomegalovirus-associated TCR beta chains were confirmed in vitro to be specific for cytomegalovirus antigens. An earlier analysis of some 590 of the donors showed that most TCR beta V segments appeared in productive rearrangements either about 87% or about 30% of the time, which broadly matched IMGT annotations. While some public TCRs were present in many individuals, most TCR sequences turned up only very rarely across donors.

The germline V gene yields SNHLY for CDR1 and FYNNEI for CDR2. Its CDR3 holds 12 amino acids, cysteine through phenylalanine. Only the CDR3 part of the read is kept: 36 bases, read in frame from the first base. Trimming takes 3 bases from V and 6 bases from J, and the germline ends sit 8 bases apart. The specimen sequenced was PBMCs. The sequence is built from TRBV2 and TRBJ1-1; TRBD1 is a weak D gene call, 6 bases matching. The receptor was isolated from a human donor in good health. The CDR3 amino acid sequence is: CASSDRGSEAFF. The nucleotides read TGTGCCAGCAGTGACAGGGGTTCTGAAGCTTTCTTT.